What follows are 15 T cell receptor beta chains derived from one specimen sequenced in a study of blood T cell repertoires in COVID-19. Sequencing used immunoSEQ multiplex PCR; TCRdb keeps in-frame clones, though not all of them. Of fewer than 500,000 clones in the sample, approximately 90% were seen once. Material: peripheral blood. The receptor set was obtained from a woman aged 25 to 39 with acute or convalescent COVID-19.

The chain combines TRBV29-1 with TRBJ2-5, with D tentatively TRBD1 (7 bases). This CDR3 has 13 amino acids. Trimming left V 4 bases short and J 2 bases short, with 11 bases between. In germline, CDR1 is SQVTM, CDR2 ANQGSEA. CDR3 sequence reads: CSVVQGRQETQYF. The DNA for the CDR3 is TGCAGCGTTGTACAGGGGAGGCAAGAGACCCAGTACTTC.

The gene calls are TRBV29-1 and TRBJ2-7; the D gene is possibly TRBD2 (5 bases). From germline, CDR1 is SQVTM and CDR2 ANQGSEA. This CDR3 is built from 13 residues. The V end was cut by 6 bases, the J end by 0 bases, with 12 bases between. This CDR3 is CSVIGDYSYEQYF. The CDR3 DNA is TGCAGCGTGATTGGTGACTACTCCTACGAGCAGTACTTC.

This sequence joins TRBV7-9 and TRBJ1-2, with 12 positions matching TRBD1. This CDR3 is built from 15 residues. Unmatched junction bases numbered 8, after V lost 5 bases and J lost 7 bases. In germline, CDR1 is SEHNR, CDR2 FQNEAQ (reference sequence). CDR3: CASSPPGQGATGYTF. Written as DNA, the CDR3 is TGTGCCAGCAGCCCTCCGGGACAGGGGGCGACTGGCTACACCTTC.

The V gene is TRBV5-1, the J gene TRBJ1-4; no reliable D call. Per germline, CDR1 SGHRS and CDR2 YFSETQ. This CDR3 has 15 amino acids. Trimming shortened V by 4 bases and J by 5 bases, and 15 bases separated the two germline ends. DNA for the CDR3: TGCGCCAGCAGCCCGAACTCTTGGGCGAATGAAAAACTGTTTTTT. Translating gives CASSPNSWANEKLFF.

The CDR3 protein is CASSPQAGRYEQYF. In DNA form, the CDR3 reads TGTGCCAGCAGCCCCCAGGCAGGGCGATACGAGCAGTACTTC. The rearrangement links TRBV6-5 to TRBJ2-7; D might be TRBD1 (5 bases). Germline loops: CDR1 MNHEY, CDR2 SVGAGI. The CDR3 covers 14 residues. Trimming shortened V by 6 bases and J by 4 bases, and 16 bases separated the two germline ends.

CDR3 coding DNA: TGCGCCAGCAGCCCTGGACACGACTCCAGATCTGGGGCCAACGTCCTGACTTTC. Its protein product is CASSPGHDSRSGANVLTF. The V gene is TRBV5-1, the J gene TRBJ2-6; the D gene is possibly TRBD1 (5 bases). Trimming cost V 4 bases and J 1 base, with 18 bases left between them. Germline lookup yields CDR1 SGHRS and CDR2 YFSETQ. The CDR3 is made up of 18 amino acids.

The chain employs TRBV7-3 and TRBJ2-1, with 9 bases fitting TRBD2. The CDR3 is 16 amino acids. V lost 5 bases and J lost 0; bases outside the gene matches: 5. Germline V CDR1 and CDR2: SGHTA, FQGTGA. CDR3 nucleotides: TGTGCCAGCAGCCATCTAGCGGGGAGCTCCTACAATGAGCAGTTCTTC. As protein: CASSHLAGSSYNEQFF.

V gene TRBV27 combines with J gene TRBJ1-5; no clear D. Germline V gene data show CDR1 as MNHEY and CDR2 as SMNVEV (reference sequence). Trimming took 8 bases from V and 3 from J, leaving 8 bases between them. The CDR3 contains 12 residues. This CDR3 is CASSHPNQPQHF. CDR3 nucleotide sequence: TGTGCCAGCTCCCATCCCAATCAGCCCCAGCATTTT.

J is TRBJ2-3 and V is TRBV2, with 12 bases matching TRBD2. V shed 5 bases, J shed 6 bases, and the junction held 9 bases outside the gene matches. CDR1 is SNHLY, CDR2 FYNNEI, per germline. This CDR3 has 16 amino acids. This CDR3 is CASSSGLAGRDDTQYF. The CDR3 bases are TGTGCCAGCAGTAGTGGACTAGCGGGGCGTGATGATACGCAGTATTTT.

V is TRBV7-9 and J is TRBJ2-7; no reliable D call. Germline V gives CDR1 SEHNR, CDR2 FQNEAQ (reference sequence). The V gene lost 5 bases and the J gene lost 6 bases, with 11 bases spanning the gap. This CDR3 contains 12 residues. The CDR3 here is CASSPKPGEQYF. The CDR3 bases are TGTGCCAGCAGCCCCAAGCCGGGCGAGCAGTACTTC.

The V and J genes are TRBV9 and TRBJ1-2; tentatively, D is TRBD1 (6 bases). The length of the CDR3 is 13 residues. Trimming removed 3 bases from V and 8 bases from J, with 14 bases in between. Germline assignment: CDR1 SGDLS and CDR2 YYNGEE. The CDR3 reads CASSAGHRGGYTF. CDR3 bases: TGTGCCAGCAGCGCGGGACATAGAGGGGGCTACACCTTC.

This clone was seen just once. The chain is built from TRBV21-1 and TRBJ2-1; the table's D gene call, TRBD1, was not cross checked with the DNA. TRBV21-1 is a recognized pseudogene. The CDR3 spans 14 residues. CDR3 in DNA: TGTGCCAGCAGCAAAGCGCTTTTAGAGGGGGTTCAGTTCTTC. As protein: CASSKALLEGVQFF.

The chain joins TRBV9 to TRBJ1-2, with 7 bases identical to TRBD1. The CDR3 sequence is 18 residues long. V shed 4 bases, J shed 4 bases, and the junction held 19 bases outside the gene matches. Germline CDR1 SGDLS, CDR2 YYNGEE. The CDR3 DNA is TGTGCCAGCAGCCCACACGAGAGGGTCGAGGGGGCAATCTATGGCTACACCTTC. Protein product: CASSPHERVEGAIYGYTF.

The chain joins TRBV2 to TRBJ1-5, with D unclear. Germline CDR1 is SNHLY and CDR2 is FYNNEI. Trimming shortened V by 6 bases and J by 6 bases, and 6 bases separated the two germline ends. The CDR3 totals 11 residues. DNA of the CDR3: TGTGCCAGCAGGCTGCGTCAGCCCCAGCATTTT. Amino acid sequence: CASRLRQPQHF.

The rearrangement joins TRBV18 to TRBJ2-5; TRBD2 matches 8 bases. The CDR3 runs 16 residues. Germline CDR1 is KGHSH and CDR2 is LQKENI. V dropped 3 bases and J dropped 4; count of bases not matched to a gene: 10. In DNA form, the CDR3 reads TGTGCCAGCTCACCCCGGGGGGGCCGGCGTGGAGAGACCCAGTACTTC. The encoded protein is CASSPRGGRRGETQYF.